Listed below are T cell receptor beta chains from one sample, sequenced in a study of blood T cells in healthy people across ages. TCRdb reprocessed the 5' RACE reads via MiXCR and lists one record per CDR3 protein. The sample contains about 2 million distinct CDR3 sequences, less than 50% of which appear only once. Material: blood. These receptors all stem from a woman in her thirties or forties in good health. Each CDR3 is given without its conserved first and last residue. Fields, in order: CDR3 protein, V gene, J gene, D gene. A D gene is named only where the DNA matches it firmly.

ASSQATEYQETQY	TRBV4-3	TRBJ2-5	-
ASSLVSGQGTNEAF	TRBV12-3/TRBV12-4	TRBJ1-1	TRBD1
ASSERWGKEGTQY	TRBV11-1	TRBJ2-5	-
ASSSTSRGYADTQY	TRBV5-1	TRBJ2-3	-
AVNRGLLSGANVLT	TRBV7-8	TRBJ2-6	TRBD1
ASSGQGDLQETQY	TRBV11-2	TRBJ2-5	TRBD1
ASSYARQGADTQY	TRBV5-4	TRBJ2-3	TRBD1
ASGLLSNNEQF	TRBV12-5	TRBJ2-1	-
ASSSLLGGPRDTQY	TRBV28	TRBJ2-3	-
ASSENTVETQY	TRBV28	TRBJ2-5	-
SARDLMVAGGPDTQY	TRBV20-1	TRBJ2-3	TRBD2
ASSYRARDGPYNEQF	TRBV6-5	TRBJ2-1	-
AISDSGTRGYNEQF	TRBV10-3	TRBJ2-1	TRBD2
SAREEGYNEQF	TRBV20-1	TRBJ2-1	-
SASELAGGHYNEQF	TRBV20-1	TRBJ2-1	TRBD2
ASRAGPIYGYT	TRBV6-6	TRBJ1-2	-